A single sample gave rise to the 14 T cell receptor beta chains below, sequenced in a study of cytomegalovirus exposure and HLA in healthy donors. 60 Vbeta and 13 Jbeta primers were used in PCR. Profiled with immunoSEQ multiplex PCR; TCRdb holds only in-frame clones, not every one. The table lists approximately 45,000 clones, around 70% of them singletons. The sequenced sample consisted of PBMCs. Receptor source: a woman between 25 and 40 years old in good health and CMV-seronegative.

A single count supports this clone. The chain recombines TRBV6-5 with TRBJ2-2, with D perhaps TRBD1 (5 bases). Trimming pared 0 bases from V and 7 bases from J, leaving 12 bases between. Germline lookup yields CDR1 MNHEY and CDR2 SVGAGI. The CDR3 is made up of 15 amino acids. Here the CDR3 DNA reads TGTGCCAGCAGTTACTCAGGGGCGCGGAGCGGGGAGCTGTTTTTT. It yields the protein CASSYSGARSGELFF.

This clone was seen only a few times. This chain uses TRBV7-3 with TRBJ1-1; D possibly corresponds to TRBD1 (6 bases). CDR3 length equals 14 residues. The ends were cut back, 4 bases at V and 4 bases at J, with 13 bases in the middle. CDR1 is SGHTA and CDR2 is FQGTGA in the germline V gene. The CDR3 spells CASSSGDPSTEAFF. CDR3 in DNA: TGTGCCAGCAGCTCAGGGGACCCCAGCACTGAAGCTTTCTTT.

V usage is TRBV19 and J usage is TRBJ2-3; 10 positions match TRBD2. With 5 bases clipped from V and 2 bases from J, the junction kept 16 bases outside the gene matches. The germline gives CDR1 LNHDA, CDR2 SQIVND (reference sequence). This CDR3 comprises 19 residues. CDR3: CASSLSTSGHQGNTDTQYF. CDR3 DNA: TGTGCCAGTAGTTTATCGACTAGCGGGCACCAGGGAAACACAGATACGCAGTATTTT.

The chain is built from TRBV5-1 and TRBJ2-1; 11 nucleotides align to TRBD2. The CDR3 spans 16 residues. With V trimmed by 4 bases and J by 3 bases, 6 bases remained unmatched. CDR1 is SGHRS, CDR2 YFSETQ, per germline. As DNA, the CDR3 is TGCGCCAGCAGCCCCGGGACTAGCGGAGTCTACAATGAGCAGTTCTTC. Protein product: CASSPGTSGVYNEQFF.

The chain is built from TRBV25-1 and TRBJ2-1; no firm D call. The CDR3 runs to 16 residues. Germline values: CDR1 MGHDK, CDR2 SYGVNS. Trimming shortened V by 3 bases and J by 9 bases, and 21 bases separated the two germline ends. The CDR3 region has the DNA TGTGCCAGCAGTGACTCGCAAGTGACCCTATCGGGTGAGCAGTTCTTC. This translates into CASSDSQVTLSGEQFF.

There are a few counts of this clone. The chain couples TRBV6-6 to TRBJ2-1; 9 bases are a match to TRBD1. The CDR3 spans 13 residues. Germline V CDR1 and CDR2: MNHNY, SVGAGI (reference sequence). V shed 9 bases and J 3 bases; nucleotides not matched to a gene: 3. CDR3 bases: TGTGCCAGTGGGACAGGGCTCTACAATGAGCAGTTCTTC. This gives the protein CASGTGLYNEQFF.

The chain carries TRBV7-2 and TRBJ1-5; 8 bases match TRBD1. V trimming: 5 bases; J trimming: 4 bases; junction bases outside the gene matches: 1. This CDR3 spans 13 amino acids. Germline V lookup: CDR1 SGHTA, CDR2 FQGNSA. The CDR3 nucleotides are TGTGCCAGCAGCAGACAGGGGAATCAGCCCCAGCATTTT. Translated, it gives CASSRQGNQPQHF. Full variable domain (remainder filled in from reference TRBV7-2 and TRBJ1-5): GAGVSQSPSNKVTEKGKDVELRCDPISGHTALYWYRQSLGQGLEFLIYFQGNSAPDKSGLPSDRFSAERTGGSVSTLTIQRTQQEDSAVYLCASSRQGNQPQHFGDGTRLSIL.

The rearrangement joins TRBV30 to TRBJ1-1; 7 bases agree with TRBD1. V lost 5 bases, J lost 0 bases, and 9 bases stayed unmatched. In germline, CDR1 is GTSNPN, CDR2 SVGIG (reference sequence). The CDR3 totals 15 residues. CDR3 sequence reads: CAWATGMKMNTEAFF. CDR3 in DNA: TGTGCCTGGGCGACAGGGATGAAGATGAACACTGAAGCTTTCTTT.

There are a few counts of this clone. The V gene is TRBV7-6, the J gene TRBJ2-5, with TRBD2 matching 12 bases. Unmatched junction bases numbered 4, after V lost 5 bases and J lost 3 bases. This CDR3 contains 15 residues. Per the germline V gene, CDR1 is SGHVS and CDR2 is FNYEAQ. CDR3 sequence reads: CASSRRLAGEETQYF. For the CDR3, the DNA is TGTGCCAGCAGCCGTCGACTAGCGGGAGAAGAGACCCAGTACTTC. The variable domain in full, completed from reference TRBV7-6 and TRBJ2-5, reads GAGVSQSPRYKVTKRGQDVALRCDPISGHVSLYWYRQALGQGPEFLTYFNYEAQQDKSGLPNDRFSAERPEGSISTLTIQRTEQRDSAMYRCASSRRLAGEETQYFGPGTRLLVL.

V is TRBV5-1 and J is TRBJ1-1; no clear D gene. CDR1 SGHRS and CDR2 YFSETQ come from the germline V gene. The CDR3 runs to 15 residues. V was shortened by 4 bases and J by 0 bases, with 13 bases between the two germline ends. The CDR3 loop reads CASSLGVGLNTEAFF. In DNA form, the CDR3 reads TGCGCCAGCAGCCTCGGGGTTGGGTTGAACACTGAAGCTTTCTTT.

This clone was observed once. The genes are TRBV6-6 and TRBJ2-3, with TRBD2 matching over 7 bases. J was trimmed by 2 bases and V by 6 bases; bases with no gene match: 8. There are 15 residues in the CDR3. Germline CDR1 and CDR2: MNHNY and SVGAGI (reference sequence). CDR3 loop: CASSLLGGDTDTQYF. CDR3 sequence (DNA): TGTGCCAGCAGCCTTCTGGGGGGGGACACAGATACGCAGTATTTT.

This clone occurred a few times. The chain combines TRBV7-2 with TRBJ2-3, with D perhaps TRBD2 (6 bases). V shed 5 bases and J shed 0 bases, with 15 bases lying between them. CDR3 length: 16 amino acids. From germline, CDR1 is SGHTA and CDR2 FQGNSA. Here the CDR3 reads CASSPFGGVSTDTQYF. CDR3 nucleotides: TGTGCCAGCAGCCCATTCGGAGGGGTTAGCACAGATACGCAGTATTTT.

The genes are TRBV7-2 and TRBJ2-7; D may be TRBD1 (6 bases). V was pared by 1 base and J by 2 bases, with 6 bases between. CDR3 length: 13 residues. Germline V CDR1 and CDR2: SGHTA, FQGNSA. The CDR3 bases are TGTGCCAGCAGCTTAGGGGGGCCCTACGAGCAGTACTTC. Translating it yields CASSLGGPYEQYF.

This chain connects TRBV7-3 to TRBJ2-2, with a tentative D call TRBD1 (7 bases). Between the trimmed V and J ends, which lost 3 bases and 6 bases, there was a span of 11 bases. The CDR3 consists of 14 residues. Germline V CDR1 and CDR2: SGHTA, FQGTGA. In nucleotides, the CDR3 is TGTGCCAGCAGCTTCGGCAGGGGGGCCGGGGAGCTGTTTTTT. It translates to CASSFGRGAGELFF.